The text below deals with one T cell receptor (beta chain). This sample is drawn from a study of control samples from healthy donors and cancer patients. Here immunoSEQ multiplex PCR was the method, and the copy in TCRdb shows in-frame clones only, minus some. This sample has 130,000 to 150,000 clones, with 90% to 95% found just once. This receptor was identified in a man between 60 and 75 years old with colorectal cancer. Sequenced: PBMCs.

CDR3 DNA: TGTGCCAGCTCACCACCGGTTGGACAGATCTATGGCTACACCTTC. It yields the protein CASSPPVGQIYGYTF. J is TRBJ1-2 and V is TRBV18; possible D gene TRBD1, 6 bases. V was trimmed by 0 bases and J by 4 bases, leaving 12 bases between them. The CDR3 loop spans 15 amino acids. Germline V lookup: CDR1 KGHSH, CDR2 LQKENI.